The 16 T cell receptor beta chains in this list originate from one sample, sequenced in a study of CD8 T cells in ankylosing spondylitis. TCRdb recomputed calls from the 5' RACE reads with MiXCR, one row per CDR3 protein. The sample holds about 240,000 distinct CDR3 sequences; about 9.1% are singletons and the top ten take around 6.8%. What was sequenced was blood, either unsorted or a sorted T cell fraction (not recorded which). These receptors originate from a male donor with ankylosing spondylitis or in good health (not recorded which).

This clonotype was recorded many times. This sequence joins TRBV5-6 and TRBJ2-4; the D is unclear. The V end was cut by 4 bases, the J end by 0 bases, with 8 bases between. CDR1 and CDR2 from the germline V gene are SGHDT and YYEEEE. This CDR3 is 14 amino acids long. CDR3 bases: TGTGCCAGCAGCCCAACGGTAGCCAAAAACATTCAGTACTTC. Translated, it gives CASSPTVAKNIQYF. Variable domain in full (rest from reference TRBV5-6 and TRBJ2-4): DAGVTQSPTHLIKTRGQQVTLRCSPKSGHDTVSWYQQALGQGPQFIFQYYEEEERQRGNFPDRFSGHQFPNYSSELNVNALLLGDSALYLCASSPTVAKNIQYFGAGTRLSVL.

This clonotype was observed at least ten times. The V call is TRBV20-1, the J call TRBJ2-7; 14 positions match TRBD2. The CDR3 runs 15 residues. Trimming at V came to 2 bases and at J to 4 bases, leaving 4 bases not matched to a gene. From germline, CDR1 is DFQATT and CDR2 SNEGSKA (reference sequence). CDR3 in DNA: TGCAGTGCTAGATCCGGGACTAGCGGGAGATACGAGCAGTACTTC. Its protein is CSARSGTSGRYEQYF.

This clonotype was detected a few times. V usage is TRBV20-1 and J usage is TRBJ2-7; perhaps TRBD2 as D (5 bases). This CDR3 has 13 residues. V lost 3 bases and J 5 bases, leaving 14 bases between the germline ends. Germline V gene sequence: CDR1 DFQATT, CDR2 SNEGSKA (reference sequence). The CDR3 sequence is CSARFGNTNEQYF. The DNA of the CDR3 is TGCAGTGCTAGGTTCGGGAACACTAACGAGCAGTACTTC.

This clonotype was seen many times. The CDR3 is CASSLQPSYGYTF. CDR3 nucleotide sequence: TGTGCCAGCAGTCTTCAGCCTTCCTATGGCTACACCTTC. V is TRBV12-3 or TRBV12-4 and J is TRBJ1-2; no reliable D call. V lost 5 bases, J lost 4 bases, and 11 bases lay in between. CDR3 length equals 13 residues.

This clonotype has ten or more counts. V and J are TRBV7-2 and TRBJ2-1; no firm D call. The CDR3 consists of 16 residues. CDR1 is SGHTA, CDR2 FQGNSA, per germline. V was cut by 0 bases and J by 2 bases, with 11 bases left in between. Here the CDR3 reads CASSLATTYPYNEQFF. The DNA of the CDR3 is TGTGCCAGCAGCTTAGCTACTACCTACCCCTACAATGAGCAGTTCTTC.

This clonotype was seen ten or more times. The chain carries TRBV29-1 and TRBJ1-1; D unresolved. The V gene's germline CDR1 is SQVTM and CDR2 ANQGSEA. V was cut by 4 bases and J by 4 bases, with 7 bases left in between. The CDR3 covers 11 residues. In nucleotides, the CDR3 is TGCAGCGTTGGGGCCCTCACTGAAGCTTTCTTT. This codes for CSVGALTEAFF.

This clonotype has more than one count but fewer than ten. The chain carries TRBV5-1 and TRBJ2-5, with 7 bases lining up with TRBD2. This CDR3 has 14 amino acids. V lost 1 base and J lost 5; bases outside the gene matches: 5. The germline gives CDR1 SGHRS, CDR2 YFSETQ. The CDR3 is CASSLSAGVETQYF. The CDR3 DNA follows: TGCGCCAGCAGCTTGTCTGCGGGGGTGGAGACCCAGTACTTC.

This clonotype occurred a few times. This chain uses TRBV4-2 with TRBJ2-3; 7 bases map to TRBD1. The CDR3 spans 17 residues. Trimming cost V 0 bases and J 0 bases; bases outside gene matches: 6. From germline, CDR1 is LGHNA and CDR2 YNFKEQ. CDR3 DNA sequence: TGTGCCAGCAGCCAAGAAGGGGGCGACCCTAGCACAGATACGCAGTATTTT. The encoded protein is CASSQEGGDPSTDTQYF.

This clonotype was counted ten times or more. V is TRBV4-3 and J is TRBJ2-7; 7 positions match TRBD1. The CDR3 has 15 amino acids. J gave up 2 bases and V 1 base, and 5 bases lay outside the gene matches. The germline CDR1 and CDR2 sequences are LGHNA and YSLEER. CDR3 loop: CASSQVQDRTYEQYF. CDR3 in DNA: TGCGCCAGCAGCCAAGTTCAGGACAGGACCTACGAGCAGTACTTC.

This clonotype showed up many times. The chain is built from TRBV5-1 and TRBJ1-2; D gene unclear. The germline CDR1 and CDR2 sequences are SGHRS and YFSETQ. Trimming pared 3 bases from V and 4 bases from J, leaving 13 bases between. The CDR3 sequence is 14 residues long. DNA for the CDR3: TGCGCCAGCAGCTCTAGTGACGGTGCCTATGGCTACACCTTC. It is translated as CASSSSDGAYGYTF.

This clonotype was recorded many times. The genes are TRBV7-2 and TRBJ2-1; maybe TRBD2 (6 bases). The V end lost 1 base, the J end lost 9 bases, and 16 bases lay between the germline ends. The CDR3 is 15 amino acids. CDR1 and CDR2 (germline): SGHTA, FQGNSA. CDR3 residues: CASSLDGALAAEQFF. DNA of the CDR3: TGTGCCAGCAGCTTAGACGGTGCGTTAGCGGCTGAGCAGTTCTTC.

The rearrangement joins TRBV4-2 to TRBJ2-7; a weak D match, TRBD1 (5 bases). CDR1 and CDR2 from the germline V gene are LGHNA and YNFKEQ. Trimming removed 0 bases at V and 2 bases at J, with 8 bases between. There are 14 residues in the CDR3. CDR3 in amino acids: CASSQDKGAYEQYF. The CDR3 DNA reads TGTGCCAGCAGCCAAGATAAAGGGGCCTACGAGCAGTACTTC.

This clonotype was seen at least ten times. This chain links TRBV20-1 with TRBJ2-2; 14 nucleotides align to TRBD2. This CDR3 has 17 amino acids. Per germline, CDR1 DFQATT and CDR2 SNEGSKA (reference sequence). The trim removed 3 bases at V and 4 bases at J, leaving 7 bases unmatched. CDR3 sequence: CSARGLAGVPSTGELFF. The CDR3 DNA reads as TGCAGTGCTAGGGGACTAGCGGGAGTTCCATCCACCGGGGAGCTGTTTTTT.

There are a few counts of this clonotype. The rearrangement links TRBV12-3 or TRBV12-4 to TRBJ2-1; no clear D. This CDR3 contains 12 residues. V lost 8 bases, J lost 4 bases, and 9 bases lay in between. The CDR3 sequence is CASGRVYNEQFF. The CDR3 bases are TGTGCCAGCGGACGAGTTTACAATGAGCAGTTCTTC.

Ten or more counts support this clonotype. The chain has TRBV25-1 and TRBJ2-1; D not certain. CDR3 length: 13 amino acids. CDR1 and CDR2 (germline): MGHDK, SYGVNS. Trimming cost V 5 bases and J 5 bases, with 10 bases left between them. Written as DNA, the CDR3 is TGTGCCAGCAGTACCCCGTGGCACAATGAGCAGTTCTTC. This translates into CASSTPWHNEQFF. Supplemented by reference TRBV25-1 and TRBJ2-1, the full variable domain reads EADIYQTPRYLVIGTGKKITLECSQTMGHDKMYWYQQDPGMELHLIHYSYGVNSTEKGDLSSESTVSRIRTEHFPLTLESARPSHTSQYLCASSTPWHNEQFFGPGTRLTVL.

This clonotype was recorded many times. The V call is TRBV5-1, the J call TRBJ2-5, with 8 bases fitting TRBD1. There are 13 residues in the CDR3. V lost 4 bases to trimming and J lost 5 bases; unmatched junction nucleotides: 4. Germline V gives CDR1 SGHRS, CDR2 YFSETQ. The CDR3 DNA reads TGCGCCAGCAGCGGGACAGGTTTGGAGACCCAGTACTTC. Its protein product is CASSGTGLETQYF.